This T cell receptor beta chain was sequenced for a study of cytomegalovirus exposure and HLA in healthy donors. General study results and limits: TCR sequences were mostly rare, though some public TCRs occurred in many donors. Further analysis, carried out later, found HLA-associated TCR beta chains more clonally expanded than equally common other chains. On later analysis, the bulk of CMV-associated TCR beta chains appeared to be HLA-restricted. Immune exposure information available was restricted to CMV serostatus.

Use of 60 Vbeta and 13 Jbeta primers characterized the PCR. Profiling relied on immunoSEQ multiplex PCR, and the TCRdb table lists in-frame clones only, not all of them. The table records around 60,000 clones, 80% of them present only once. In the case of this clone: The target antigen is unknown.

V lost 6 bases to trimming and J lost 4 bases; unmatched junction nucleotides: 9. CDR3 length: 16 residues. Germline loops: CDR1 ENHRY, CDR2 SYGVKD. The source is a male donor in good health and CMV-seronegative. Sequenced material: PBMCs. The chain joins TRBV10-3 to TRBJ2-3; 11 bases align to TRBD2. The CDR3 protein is CAIRITSGGPPDTQYF. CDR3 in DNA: TGTGCCATCAGAATTACTAGCGGGGGTCCCCCAGATACGCAGTATTTT.